The entry below describes one T cell receptor (beta chain). Its antigen is unknown. The data stem from a study of T cell responses to AZD1222 COVID-19 vaccine. TCRdb's table, derived via immunoSEQ multiplex PCR, lists solely in-frame clones and lacks some. The sample has 150,000 or so clones; around 90% are singletons. Germline CDR1 reads SGHRS; CDR2 reads YFSETQ. This CDR3 spans 13 amino acids. Deletions cut 5 bases from V and 1 base from J, with 9 bases between. Study-level points and caveats: Of the AZD1222 recipients, only five to seven were seropositive at baseline. With two AZD1222 doses given, Spike-specific TCR breadth and depth both rose. Reportedly, nearly half of unique spike TCRs recognized epitopes outside B.1.351/B.1.1.7 mutations. CD4 TCRs associated with vaccination spanned spike, dominating at 160-218 and 743-854.

The clonotype comes from an adult in good health. The starting material was peripheral blood, obtained on day 0 of AZD1222 vaccination. The chain has TRBV5-1 and TRBJ1-1, with D hard to call. The CDR3 nucleotides read TGCGCCAGCAGGGCGGACTCGAACACTGAAGCTTTCTTT. This gives the protein CASRADSNTEAFF.